A selection of T cell receptor beta chains follows, all from one sample in a study of T-cell memory formation after mild COVID-19. Each CDR3 protein is one row after TCRdb ran MiXCR on the 5' RACE reads. The sample shows more than 150,000 distinct CDR3 sequences, less than 20% of them seen only once. The sequenced sample consisted of PBMCs or a T cell subset sorted from them (not recorded which). These receptors were collected from a man in his late teens or twenties who had mild COVID-19 (a few samples of this study predate the infection). Cell type and time point are not known. The CDR3 runs from the conserved cysteine through the conserved F or W. A D gene is named only where the DNA matches it firmly. The size of a clone is reported for some rows only, either as once, few or many, or as a class for expanded clones.

d_call: TRBD1; v_call: TRBV12-3/TRBV12-4; clone_size: NA; j_call: TRBJ1-2; cdr3_aa: CASRTGDSIYGYTF; cdr3_nt: TGTGCCAGTCGAACCGGGGACAGCATCTATGGCTACACCTTC
d_call: NA; v_call: TRBV7-2; clone_size: NA; j_call: TRBJ1-5; cdr3_aa: CASSFSTSQLNQPQHF; cdr3_nt: TGTGCCAGCAGCTTTTCCACGAGTCAGCTCAATCAGCCCCAGCATTTT
d_call: NA; v_call: TRBV3-1; clone_size: NA; j_call: TRBJ1-1; cdr3_aa: CASSHRRYEAFF; cdr3_nt: TGTGCCAGCAGCCACCGGAGGTATGAAGCTTTCTTT
d_call: NA; v_call: TRBV5-1; clone_size: few; j_call: TRBJ2-6; cdr3_aa: CASSFGPANAGANVLTF; cdr3_nt: TGCGCCAGCAGCTTTGGTCCAGCTAACGCCGGGGCCAACGTCCTGACTTTC
d_call: NA; v_call: TRBV4-3; clone_size: few; j_call: TRBJ1-2; cdr3_aa: CASSQETWGGYTF; cdr3_nt: TGCGCCAGCAGCCAAGAGACCTGGGGTGGCTACACCTTC
d_call: NA; v_call: TRBV12-3/TRBV12-4; clone_size: once; j_call: TRBJ1-2; cdr3_aa: CDSTREVASYGYTF; cdr3_nt: TGTGACAGCACCAGGGAGGTCGCTAGCTATGGCTACACCTTC
d_call: NA; v_call: TRBV15; clone_size: once; j_call: TRBJ1-5; cdr3_aa: CATSRVRLVRGNQPQHF; cdr3_nt: TGTGCCACCAGCAGAGTTAGGCTAGTCAGGGGCAATCAGCCCCAGCATTTT
d_call: NA; v_call: TRBV24-1; clone_size: few; j_call: TRBJ2-2; cdr3_aa: CATSDSTNVLVSGELFF; cdr3_nt: TGTGCCACCAGTGATTCCACAAATGTTCTGGTCTCCGGGGAGCTGTTTTTT
d_call: NA; v_call: TRBV24-1; clone_size: many; j_call: TRBJ2-2; cdr3_aa: CAAGRTDTGELFF; cdr3_nt: TGTGCCGCTGGGCGGACAGACACCGGGGAGCTGTTTTTT
d_call: TRBD1; v_call: TRBV12-3/TRBV12-4; clone_size: NA; j_call: TRBJ1-5; cdr3_aa: CASSQGQSNQPQHF; cdr3_nt: TGTGCCAGCAGTCAGGGACAGAGCAATCAGCCCCAGCATTTT
d_call: TRBD2; v_call: TRBV20-1; clone_size: few; j_call: TRBJ2-3; cdr3_aa: CSAGGGTDTQYF; cdr3_nt: TGCAGTGCGGGGGGGGGCACAGATACGCAGTATTTT
d_call: TRBD2; v_call: TRBV20-1; clone_size: NA; j_call: TRBJ2-3; cdr3_aa: CSARTSADTQYF; cdr3_nt: TGCAGTGCCCGGACTAGCGCGGATACGCAGTATTTT
d_call: TRBD1; v_call: TRBV7-6; clone_size: many; j_call: TRBJ2-5; cdr3_aa: CASNHIRDRGYRETQYF; cdr3_nt: TGTGCCAGCAACCACATCCGGGACAGAGGATACAGGGAGACCCAGTACTTC
d_call: TRBD1; v_call: TRBV12-3/TRBV12-4; clone_size: NA; j_call: TRBJ2-7; cdr3_aa: CASQGQAYEQYF; cdr3_nt: TGTGCCAGCCAGGGACAGGCCTACGAGCAGTACTTC
d_call: NA; v_call: TRBV4-3; clone_size: few; j_call: TRBJ1-4; cdr3_aa: CASSSKDRNEKLFF; cdr3_nt: TGCGCCAGCAGTTCTAAGGACAGAAATGAAAAACTGTTTTTT
d_call: NA; v_call: TRBV18; clone_size: NA; j_call: TRBJ1-2; cdr3_aa: CASSPLADANYGYTF; cdr3_nt: TGTGCCAGCTCACCGTTAGCAGACGCTAACTATGGCTACACCTTC
d_call: NA; v_call: TRBV7-2; clone_size: NA; j_call: TRBJ1-1; cdr3_aa: CASSLTSGAVAFF; cdr3_nt: TGTGCCAGCAGCCTGACGTCCGGGGCCGTAGCTTTCTTT
d_call: NA; v_call: TRBV5-6; clone_size: few; j_call: TRBJ1-6; cdr3_aa: CASSWSNSPLHF; cdr3_nt: TGTGCCAGCAGCTGGAGTAATTCACCCCTCCACTTT
d_call: TRBD1; v_call: TRBV7-9; clone_size: few; j_call: TRBJ2-4; cdr3_aa: CASSWTGARRAIQYF; cdr3_nt: TGTGCCAGCAGCTGGACAGGGGCCCGCAGAGCCATTCAGTACTTT
d_call: NA; v_call: TRBV15; clone_size: NA; j_call: TRBJ1-2; cdr3_aa: CATSKGGSYTF; cdr3_nt: TGTGCCACCAGCAAAGGTGGAAGCTACACCTTC
d_call: NA; v_call: TRBV20-1; clone_size: NA; j_call: TRBJ1-6; cdr3_aa: CSATRLGNSPLHF; cdr3_nt: TGCAGTGCCACCAGATTGGGCAATTCACCCCTCCACTTT
d_call: NA; v_call: TRBV7-9; clone_size: NA; j_call: TRBJ2-3; cdr3_aa: CASSVRGGADTQYF; cdr3_nt: TGTGCCAGCAGCGTCCGCGGGGGCGCAGATACGCAGTATTTT
d_call: TRBD2; v_call: TRBV4-3; clone_size: many; j_call: TRBJ2-1; cdr3_aa: CASSQPSGGRNEQFF; cdr3_nt: TGCGCCAGCAGCCAGCCCAGCGGGGGTAGGAATGAGCAGTTCTTC
d_call: NA; v_call: TRBV7-3; clone_size: many; j_call: TRBJ2-6; cdr3_aa: CASSLQGPGANVLTF; cdr3_nt: TGTGCCAGCAGCCTCCAGGGCCCTGGGGCCAACGTCCTGACTTTC
d_call: NA; v_call: TRBV20-1; clone_size: NA; j_call: TRBJ2-1; cdr3_aa: CSARGRNEQFF; cdr3_nt: TGCAGTGCTAGAGGTCGGAATGAGCAGTTCTTC
d_call: NA; v_call: TRBV2; clone_size: few; j_call: TRBJ1-5; cdr3_aa: CASSEGRGTQPQHF; cdr3_nt: TGTGCCAGCAGTGAGGGTAGGGGCACTCAGCCCCAGCATTTT
d_call: TRBD1; v_call: TRBV7-2; clone_size: few; j_call: TRBJ2-3; cdr3_aa: CASSWGTADTQYF; cdr3_nt: TGTGCCAGCAGTTGGGGGACAGCAGATACGCAGTATTTT
d_call: TRBD1; v_call: TRBV20-1; clone_size: NA; j_call: TRBJ2-3; cdr3_aa: CSAPDPTGADTQYF; cdr3_nt: TGCAGTGCCCCAGACCCGACAGGGGCTGATACGCAGTATTTT